This T cell receptor beta chain was profiled in a study of T cells in Graves' hyperthyroidism and ophthalmopathy. Background on the study: Peripheral blood draws took place at initial diagnosis, ahead of any treatment. Study results and limitations: A model of 13 V-J pairs discriminated ophthalmopathy from stable hyperthyroidism. Peripheral blood also featured most of the thyroid clonotypes expanded above 0.001.

In this sample, this clonotype turned up many times. As yet, its antigen is unknown. Germline assignment: CDR1 MDHEN and CDR2 SYDVKM. The CDR3 length is 12 residues. The ends were cut back, 7 bases at V and 10 bases at J, with 14 bases in the middle. Amplification yielded TCR beta CDR3 regions, with RNA transcripts as the source. RT-PCR in the first round (using the HTBI primer set) targeted the TCR CDR3. TCRdb re-called the multiplex PCR reads with MiXCR, one entry per CDR3 protein. Of some 570,000 distinct CDR3 sequences listed, over 12% are singletons. The receptor comes from a woman younger than 35 with Graves' ophthalmopathy. The sequenced sample consisted of blood. The J gene is TRBJ1-5, the V gene TRBV28; D not resolved. CDR3 nucleotide sequence: TGTGCCAGCAAGGCAGCTAATGAACCCCAGCATTTT. Translation gives CASKAANEPQHF.